This TCR beta chain comes out of a study of TIL therapy for anti-PD-1-resistant metastatic lung cancer. The study, taken as a whole, reports: Infused TIL clonotypes partially replaced the baseline blood repertoire, then decayed over months.

This was the immunoSEQ v3 assay. TCRdb's copy holds only in-frame clones and misses some; the assay was immunoSEQ multiplex PCR. The sample includes some 50,000 clones, about 80% of them seen just once. The CDR3 length is 15 residues. CDR1 and CDR2 (germline): SGHRS, YFSETQ. The V and J ends lost 0 bases and 7 bases respectively, with 11 bases between them. Time point reported: pre-treatment sample, taken before nivolumab and TIL therapy. This clone was observed a single time. No antigen is known for it. The specimen was blood, collected at baseline. This clonotype originated in a man between 65 and 85 years old with non-small cell lung cancer. V gene TRBV5-1 combines with J gene TRBJ1-6, with D possibly being TRBD1 (5 bases). CDR3 bases: TGCGCCAGCAGCTTGGCGGGACGGACGAATTCACCCCTCCACTTT. Protein: CASSLAGRTNSPLHF. The whole variable domain, remainder taken from reference TRBV5-1 and TRBJ1-6, is KAGVTQTPRYLIKTRGQQVTLSCSPISGHRSVSWYQQTPGQGLQFLFEYFSETQRNKGNFPGRFSGRQFSNSRSEMNVSTLELGDSALYLCASSLAGRTNSPLHFGNGTRLTVT.